Listed below are T cell receptor beta chains from one sample, sequenced in a study of cytomegalovirus exposure and HLA in healthy donors. Sequenced by immunoSEQ multiplex PCR; TCRdb stores in-frame clones only, minus some. This sample yields 150,000 to 200,000 clones, of which roughly 77% are seen a single time; about 3.5% belongs to the top ten. The sequenced sample was PBMCs. The receptor set was obtained from a middle-aged man in good health and CMV-seropositive. Both conserved end residues are part of each CDR3. D genes are given only for firm matches. Size is omitted from some rows. Given values are once, few, many or a class for expanded clones.

clone size	J gene	V gene	D gene	CDR3 protein	CDR3 DNA
-	TRBJ1-1	TRBV6-5	TRBD1	CASSYLGGLNTEAFF	TGTGCCAGCAGTTACCTAGGGGGCCTGAACACTGAAGCTTTCTTT
-	TRBJ2-1	TRBV5-1	TRBD2	CASSLAVSGANEQFF	TGCGCCAGCAGCTTGGCGGTTAGCGGGGCCAATGAGCAGTTCTTC
-	TRBJ1-2	TRBV2	TRBD1	CASSGDSGWSYTF	TGTGCCAGCAGTGGGGACAGCGGCTGGAGCTACACCTTC
few	TRBJ2-7	TRBV7-9	TRBD1	CASSRVGQGSYEQYF	TGTGCCAGCAGCAGAGTCGGACAGGGGTCCTACGAGCAGTACTTC
-	TRBJ2-3	TRBV6-5	TRBD2	CASREGEGADTQYF	TGTGCCAGCCGGGAGGGTGAAGGGGCAGATACGCAGTATTTT
few	TRBJ1-1	TRBV25-1	TRBD1	CASAPGTAGNTEAFF	TGTGCCAGCGCCCCCGGGACAGCCGGGAACACTGAAGCTTTCTTT
-	TRBJ2-1	TRBV11-2	TRBD2	CASSLDYSGGASYNEQFF	TGTGCCAGCAGCTTAGATTATTCCGGGGGGGCCTCCTACAATGAGCAGTTCTTC
-	TRBJ2-7	TRBV6-6	TRBD1	CASSYEGTGPYEQYF	TGTGCCAGCAGTTACGAAGGGACAGGGCCCTACGAGCAGTACTTC
-	TRBJ2-3	TRBV11-3	-	CASSAGGMESDTQYF	TGTGCCAGCAGCGCCGGAGGGATGGAATCAGATACGCAGTATTTT
-	TRBJ2-3	TRBV5-1	-	CASVWRAPLTDTQYF	TGCGCCAGCGTCTGGCGGGCCCCCCTCACAGATACGCAGTATTTT
-	TRBJ1-1	TRBV6-6	-	CASSPSPNGATEAFF	TGTGCCAGCAGTCCGAGCCCCAACGGTGCCACTGAAGCTTTCTTT
-	TRBJ1-5	TRBV11-2	-	CASSLNDVRNQPQHF	TGTGCCAGCAGCCTCAATGACGTGCGGAATCAGCCCCAGCATTTT
-	TRBJ2-2	TRBV7-9	-	CASSLPLRLESTGELFF	TGTGCCAGCAGCTTACCCCTACGGTTGGAGAGCACCGGGGAGCTGTTTTTT
-	TRBJ1-1	TRBV5-1	TRBD1	CASSIRQGGDTEAFF	TGCGCCAGCAGCATCCGACAGGGGGGGGACACTGAAGCTTTCTTT
-	TRBJ2-1	TRBV7-9	-	CASSGTTLGYNEQFF	TGTGCCAGCAGCGGGACAACCTTGGGGTACAATGAGCAGTTCTTC
-	TRBJ2-3	TRBV6-5	TRBD2	CASSTGTSEVF	TGTGCCAGCAGCACCGGGACTAGCGAGGTTTTT
once	TRBJ1-2	TRBV27	-	CASSLSPGTNYGYTF	TGTGCCAGCAGTTTATCGCCCGGGACAAACTATGGCTACACCTTC
-	TRBJ2-2	TRBV4-2	TRBD2	CASTTGTSENTGELFF	TGTGCCAGCACCACAGGGACTAGCGAGAACACCGGGGAGCTGTTTTTT
-	TRBJ1-1	TRBV5-4	TRBD1	CASSRDRSAEAFF	TGTGCCAGCAGTCGGGACAGGTCGGCTGAAGCTTTCTTT
-	TRBJ2-4	TRBV7-2	-	CASSLVSLAKNIQYF	TGTGCCAGCAGCTTAGTTTCACTAGCCAAAAACATTCAGTACTTC
-	TRBJ1-3	TRBV10-3	-	CAIALGGFSGNTIYF	TGTGCCATCGCGTTGGGGGGGTTCTCTGGAAACACCATATATTTT
-	TRBJ2-7	TRBV15	-	CATSRDPLGGEQYF	TGTGCCACCAGCAGAGATCCCCTGGGGGGCGAGCAGTACTTC
-	TRBJ1-1	TRBV30	-	CALSSGPGGTEAFF	TGTGCCCTCTCCAGCGGACCGGGGGGCACTGAAGCTTTCTTT
once	TRBJ2-3	TRBV27	TRBD2	CASSLSGLAGTDTQYF	TGTGCCAGCAGTTTATCGGGACTAGCGGGCACAGATACGCAGTATTTT
-	TRBJ1-1	TRBV6-1	-	CASSEASAGALNTEAFF	TGTGCCAGCAGTGAAGCGTCGGCAGGGGCCCTGAACACTGAAGCTTTCTTT
few	TRBJ2-7	TRBV4-3	TRBD2	CASSRASGSSEQYF	TGCGCCAGCAGCCGGGCTAGCGGGAGTAGCGAGCAGTACTTC
few	TRBJ1-2	TRBV7-2	TRBD1	CASSYITGTGGAWRSGYTF	TGTGCCAGCAGCTACATCACCGGGACAGGGGGCGCGTGGAGATCTGGCTACACCTTC
-	TRBJ2-7	TRBV4-3	-	CASSPTTGRGSYEQYF	TGCGCCAGCAGCCCCACCACAGGGAGAGGATCCTACGAGCAGTACTTC
-	TRBJ2-5	TRBV6-5	TRBD2	CASKIAGDFQETQYF	TGTGCCAGCAAAATAGCGGGAGACTTCCAAGAGACCCAGTACTTC
few	TRBJ1-4	TRBV5-1	-	CASSRRTETNEKLFF	TGCGCCAGCAGCAGAAGGACAGAAACTAATGAAAAACTGTTTTTT
-	TRBJ2-5	TRBV6-5	-	CASSELGRETQYF	TGTGCCAGCAGTGAGCTGGGCAGGGAGACCCAGTACTTC
-	TRBJ2-3	TRBV28	TRBD1	CASSLLQGARDTQYF	TGTGCCAGCAGTTTATTACAGGGGGCCAGGGATACGCAGTATTTT
once	TRBJ1-2	TRBV6-6	-	CASSYRHRDGYTF	TGTGCCAGCAGTTACCGACACAGGGATGGCTACACCTTC
once	TRBJ2-7	TRBV15	-	CATSRGRDSYEQYF	TGTGCCACCAGCAGGGGGCGGGACTCCTACGAGCAGTACTTC
-	TRBJ1-2	TRBV6-5	TRBD1	CASSPRQGGIYGYTF	TGTGCCAGCAGTCCACGACAGGGCGGTATCTATGGCTACACCTTC
-	TRBJ2-5	TRBV15	TRBD1	CATSRDRGGMETQYF	TGTGCCACCAGCAGAGATAGAGGGGGCATGGAGACCCAGTACTTC
-	TRBJ2-5	TRBV12-5	-	CASGSRQAPGETQYF	TGTGCTAGTGGTTCCCGACAGGCCCCCGGAGAGACCCAGTACTTC
once	TRBJ2-7	TRBV6-5	-	CASSYSAGYYEQYF	TGTGCCAGCAGTTACAGCGCAGGGTATTACGAGCAGTACTTC
-	TRBJ2-7	TRBV5-1	TRBD2	CASSGLAGGYEQYF	TGCGCCAGCAGCGGGCTAGCGGGAGGCTACGAGCAGTACTTC
-	TRBJ1-6	TRBV19	TRBD1	CASSIAEQGFSPLHF	TGTGCCAGTAGTATAGCCGAACAGGGGTTTTCACCCCTCCACTTT
-	TRBJ2-3	TRBV18	-	CASSQGGQDTQYF	TGTGCCAGCTCACAGGGCGGACAAGATACGCAGTATTTT
-	TRBJ2-5	TRBV7-7	TRBD1	CASSAYGTGGVETQYF	TGTGCCAGCAGCGCCTACGGGACAGGGGGCGTGGAGACCCAGTACTTC
-	TRBJ2-4	TRBV27	-	CASSGRVGKNIQYF	TGTGCCAGCAGTGGGCGGGTCGGCAAAAACATTCAGTACTTC
few	TRBJ2-1	TRBV7-2	TRBD2	CASQTSGGAYNEQFF	TGTGCCAGCCAAACATCGGGAGGGGCCTACAATGAGCAGTTCTTC
-	TRBJ2-7	TRBV2	TRBD2	CASRRGLAGYEQYF	TGTGCCAGCCGGCGTGGGCTAGCGGGATACGAGCAGTACTTC
-	TRBJ2-5	TRBV5-6	TRBD2	CASSLDGRIRETQYF	TGTGCCAGCAGCTTGGACGGGAGGATTCGGGAGACCCAGTACTTC
-	TRBJ2-7	TRBV5-1	TRBD2	CASSLIAGGSYEQYF	TGCGCCAGCAGCTTGATTGCGGGAGGGTCCTACGAGCAGTACTTC
-	TRBJ1-2	TRBV14	TRBD1	CASSPGTGRGYTF	TGTGCCAGCAGCCCGGGGACAGGGCGAGGCTACACCTTC
-	TRBJ2-1	TRBV6-5	TRBD1	CASSHTGTAGEQFF	TGTGCCAGCAGTCACACAGGGACAGCAGGTGAGCAGTTCTTC
-	TRBJ1-5	TRBV6-5	-	CASSYRQDSNQPQHF	TGTGCCAGCAGTTACCGACAGGATAGCAATCAGCCCCAGCATTTT
-	TRBJ2-4	TRBV6-1	-	CASSASRGLAKNIQYF	TGTGCCAGCAGTGCAAGTAGGGGCTTAGCCAAAAACATTCAGTACTTC
-	TRBJ1-5	TRBV7-2	-	CASSTHSQPQHF	TGTGCCAGCAGCACACACAGCCAGCCCCAGCATTTT
-	TRBJ2-5	TRBV10-3	TRBD2	CAISESIAGEETQYF	TGTGCCATCAGTGAGTCGATAGCGGGGGAAGAGACCCAGTACTTC
once	TRBJ2-7	TRBV30	TRBD1	CAWSTGTGDYEQYF	TGTGCCTGGAGTACCGGGACAGGGGATTACGAGCAGTACTTC
once	TRBJ1-6	TRBV27	-	CASSTVPTVGRPLNSPLHF	TGTGCCAGCAGTACCGTTCCAACGGTGGGCCGGCCCCTCAATTCACCCCTCCACTTT